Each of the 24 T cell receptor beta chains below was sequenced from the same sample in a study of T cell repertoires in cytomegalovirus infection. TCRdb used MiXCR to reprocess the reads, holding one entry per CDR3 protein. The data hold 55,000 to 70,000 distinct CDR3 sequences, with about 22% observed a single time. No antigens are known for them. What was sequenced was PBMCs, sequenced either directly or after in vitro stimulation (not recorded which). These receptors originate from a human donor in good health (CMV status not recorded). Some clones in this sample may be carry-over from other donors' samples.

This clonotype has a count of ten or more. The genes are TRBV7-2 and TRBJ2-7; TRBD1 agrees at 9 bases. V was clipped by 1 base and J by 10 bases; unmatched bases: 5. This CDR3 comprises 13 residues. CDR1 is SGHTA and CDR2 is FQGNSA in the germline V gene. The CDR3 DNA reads TGTGCCAGCAGCTTAGAGGGACAGGGCTCACAGTACTTC. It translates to CASSLEGQGSQYF.

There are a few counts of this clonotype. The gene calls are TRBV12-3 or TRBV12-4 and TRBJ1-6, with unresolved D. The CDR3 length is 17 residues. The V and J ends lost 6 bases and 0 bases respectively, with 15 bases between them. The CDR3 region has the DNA TGTGCCAGCAGCCGCCGACGGATTAGCTCCTATAATTCACCCCTCCACTTT. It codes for CASSRRRISSYNSPLHF.

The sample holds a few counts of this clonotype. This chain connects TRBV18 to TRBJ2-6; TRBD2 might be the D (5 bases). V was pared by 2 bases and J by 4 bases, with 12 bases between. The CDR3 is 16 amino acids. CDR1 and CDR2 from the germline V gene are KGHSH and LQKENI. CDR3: CASSPNEGGGANVLTF. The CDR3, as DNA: TGTGCCAGCTCACCAAACGAGGGTGGCGGGGCCAACGTCCTGACTTTC.

The CDR3 nucleotides are TGTGCCAGCAGCCCGGGACAGGGGACTCTCTCTGGAAACACCATATATTTT. Translating it yields CASSPGQGTLSGNTIYF. The chain is built from TRBV9 and TRBJ1-3; TRBD1 matches at 10 bases. In germline, CDR1 is SGDLS, CDR2 YYNGEE. This CDR3 has 17 amino acids. Unmatched junction bases numbered 7, after V lost 4 bases and J lost 0 bases.

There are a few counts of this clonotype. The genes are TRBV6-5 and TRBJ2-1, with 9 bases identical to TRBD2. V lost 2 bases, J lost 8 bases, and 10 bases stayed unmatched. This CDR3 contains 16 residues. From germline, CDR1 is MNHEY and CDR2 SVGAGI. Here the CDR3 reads CASSYVPGAGGHEQFF. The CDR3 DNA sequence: TGTGCCAGCAGTTACGTCCCCGGGGCGGGAGGGCATGAGCAGTTCTTC.

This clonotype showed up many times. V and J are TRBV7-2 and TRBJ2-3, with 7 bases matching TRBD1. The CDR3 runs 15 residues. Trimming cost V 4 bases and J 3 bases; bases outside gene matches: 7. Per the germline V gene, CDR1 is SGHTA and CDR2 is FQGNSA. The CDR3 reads CASSSITGVTDTQYF. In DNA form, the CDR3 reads TGTGCCAGCAGCTCGATTACAGGGGTAACAGATACGCAGTATTTT. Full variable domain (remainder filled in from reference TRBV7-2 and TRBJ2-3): GAGVSQSPSNKVTEKGKDVELRCDPISGHTALYWYRQSLGQGLEFLIYFQGNSAPDKSGLPSDRFSAERTGGSVSTLTIQRTQQEDSAVYLCASSSITGVTDTQYFGPGTRLTVL.

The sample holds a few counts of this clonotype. CDR3 nucleotides: TGTGCCATCAACTGGACGGTTGGAAAGCCCCAGCATTTT. Amino acids: CAINWTVGKPQHF. This chain uses TRBV10-3 with TRBJ1-5, with D unresolved. V was clipped by 7 bases and J by 8 bases, with 15 bases between them. The CDR3 is made up of 13 amino acids. The germline V gene has CDR1 ENHRY and CDR2 SYGVKD.

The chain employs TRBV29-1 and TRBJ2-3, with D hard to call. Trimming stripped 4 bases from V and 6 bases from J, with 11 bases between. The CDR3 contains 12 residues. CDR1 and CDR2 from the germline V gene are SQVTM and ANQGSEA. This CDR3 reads CSVVGLGDTQYF. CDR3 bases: TGCAGCGTTGTGGGGTTAGGGGATACGCAGTATTTT.

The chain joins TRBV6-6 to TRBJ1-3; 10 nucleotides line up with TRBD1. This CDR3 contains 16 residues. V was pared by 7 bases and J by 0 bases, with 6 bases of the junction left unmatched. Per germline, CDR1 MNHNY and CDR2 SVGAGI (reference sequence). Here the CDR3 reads CASTRQGAFSGNTIYF. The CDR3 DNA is TGTGCCAGCACCAGACAGGGGGCCTTCTCTGGAAACACCATATATTTT.

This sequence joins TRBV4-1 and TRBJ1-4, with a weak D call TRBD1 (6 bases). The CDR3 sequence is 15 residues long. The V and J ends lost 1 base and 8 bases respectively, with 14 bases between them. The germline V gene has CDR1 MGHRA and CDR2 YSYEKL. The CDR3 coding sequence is TGCGCCAGCAGCCAAGGCCCCGGGACATCGGAAAAACTGTTTTTT. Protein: CASSQGPGTSEKLFF.

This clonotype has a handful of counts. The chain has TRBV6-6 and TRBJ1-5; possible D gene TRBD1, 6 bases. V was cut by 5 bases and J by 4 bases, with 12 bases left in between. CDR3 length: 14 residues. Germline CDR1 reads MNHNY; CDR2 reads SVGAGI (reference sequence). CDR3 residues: CASSTQGVNQPQHF. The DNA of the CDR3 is TGTGCCAGCAGTACACAGGGTGTAAATCAGCCCCAGCATTTT.

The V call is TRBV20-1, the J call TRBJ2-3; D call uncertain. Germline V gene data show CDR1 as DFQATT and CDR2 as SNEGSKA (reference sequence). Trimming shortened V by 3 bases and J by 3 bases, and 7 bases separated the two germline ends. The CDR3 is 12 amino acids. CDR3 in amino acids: CSARDLTDTQYF. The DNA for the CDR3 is TGCAGTGCTAGGGACCTTACAGATACGCAGTATTTT.

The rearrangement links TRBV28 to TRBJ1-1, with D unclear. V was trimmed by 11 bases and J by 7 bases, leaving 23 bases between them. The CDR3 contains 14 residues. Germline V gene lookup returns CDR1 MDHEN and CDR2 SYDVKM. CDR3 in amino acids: CALNNNGRNGEAFF. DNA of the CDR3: TGTGCCCTTAACAATAACGGCCGGAACGGTGAAGCTTTCTTT.

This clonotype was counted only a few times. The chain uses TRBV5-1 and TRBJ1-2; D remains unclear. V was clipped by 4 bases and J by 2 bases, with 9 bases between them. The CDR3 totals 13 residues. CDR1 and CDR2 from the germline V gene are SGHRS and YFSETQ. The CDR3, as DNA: TGCGCCAGCAGCAGGGTATGGAACTATGGCTACACCTTC. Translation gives CASSRVWNYGYTF. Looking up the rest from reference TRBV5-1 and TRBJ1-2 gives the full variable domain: KAGVTQTPRYLIKTRGQQVTLSCSPISGHRSVSWYQQTPGQGLQFLFEYFSETQRNKGNFPGRFSGRQFSNSRSEMNVSTLELGDSALYLCASSRVWNYGYTFGSGTRLTVV.

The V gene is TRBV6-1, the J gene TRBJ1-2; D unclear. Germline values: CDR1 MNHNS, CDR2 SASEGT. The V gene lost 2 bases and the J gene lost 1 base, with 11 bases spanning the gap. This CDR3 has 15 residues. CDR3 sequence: CASSEIRQNNYGYTF. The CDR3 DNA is TGTGCCAGCAGTGAAATTCGGCAGAATAACTATGGCTACACCTTC.

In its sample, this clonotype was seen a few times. The chain's CDR3 is CASSGRRQGNYGYTF. For the CDR3, the DNA is TGTGCCAGCAGCGGGCGGAGACAGGGTAACTATGGCTACACCTTC. The chain couples TRBV5-4 to TRBJ1-2; 7 bases agree with TRBD1. V lost 4 bases to trimming and J lost 1 base; unmatched junction nucleotides: 7. The CDR3 is 15 residues long. Germline assignment: CDR1 SGHNT and CDR2 YYREEE (reference sequence).

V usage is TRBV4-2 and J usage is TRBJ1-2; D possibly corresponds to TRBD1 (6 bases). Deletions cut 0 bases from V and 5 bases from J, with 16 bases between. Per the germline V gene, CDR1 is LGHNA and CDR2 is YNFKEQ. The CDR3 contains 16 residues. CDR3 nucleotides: TGTGCCAGCAGCCAAGAGCTCTGGAGGCAGGGGTATGGCTACACCTTC. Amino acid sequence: CASSQELWRQGYGYTF.

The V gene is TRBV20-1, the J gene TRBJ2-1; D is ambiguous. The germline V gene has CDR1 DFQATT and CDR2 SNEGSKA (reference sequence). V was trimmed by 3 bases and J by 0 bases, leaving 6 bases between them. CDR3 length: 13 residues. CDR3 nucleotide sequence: TGCAGTGCTAGCGGCAACTCCTACAATGAGCAGTTCTTC. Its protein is CSASGNSYNEQFF.

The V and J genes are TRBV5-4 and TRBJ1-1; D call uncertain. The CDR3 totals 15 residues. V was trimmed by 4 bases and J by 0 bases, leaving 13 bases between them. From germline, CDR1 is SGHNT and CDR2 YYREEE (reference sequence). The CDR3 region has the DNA TGTGCCAGCAGCCCTATTGCTGGTCTGAACACTGAAGCTTTCTTT. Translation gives CASSPIAGLNTEAFF.

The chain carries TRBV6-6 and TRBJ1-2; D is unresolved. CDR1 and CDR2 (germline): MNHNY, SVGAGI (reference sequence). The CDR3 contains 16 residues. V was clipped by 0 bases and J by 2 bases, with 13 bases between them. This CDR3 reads CASSYSLPTRNYGYTF. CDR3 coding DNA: TGTGCCAGCAGTTACTCGCTTCCGACACGAAACTATGGCTACACCTTC.

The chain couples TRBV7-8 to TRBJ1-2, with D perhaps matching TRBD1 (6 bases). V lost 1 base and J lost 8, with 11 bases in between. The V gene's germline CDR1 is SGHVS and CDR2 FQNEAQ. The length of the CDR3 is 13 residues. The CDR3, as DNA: TGTGCCAGCAGCTTAGATGCGGACAGAGGCTACACCTTC. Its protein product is CASSLDADRGYTF.

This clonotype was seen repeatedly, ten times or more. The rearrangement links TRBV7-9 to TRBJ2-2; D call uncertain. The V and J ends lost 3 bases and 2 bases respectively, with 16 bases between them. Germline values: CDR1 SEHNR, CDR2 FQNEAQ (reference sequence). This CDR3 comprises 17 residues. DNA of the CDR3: TGTGCCAGCAGCTTCGGCCGTGGGCAGTTAAACACCGGGGAGCTGTTTTTT. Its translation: CASSFGRGQLNTGELFF.

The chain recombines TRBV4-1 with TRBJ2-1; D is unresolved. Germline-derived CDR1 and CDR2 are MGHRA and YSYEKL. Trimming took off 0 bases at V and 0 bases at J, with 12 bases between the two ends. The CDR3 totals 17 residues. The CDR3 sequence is CASSQEPAPSSYNEQFF. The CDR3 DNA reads TGCGCCAGCAGCCAAGAACCAGCGCCGAGCTCCTACAATGAGCAGTTCTTC.

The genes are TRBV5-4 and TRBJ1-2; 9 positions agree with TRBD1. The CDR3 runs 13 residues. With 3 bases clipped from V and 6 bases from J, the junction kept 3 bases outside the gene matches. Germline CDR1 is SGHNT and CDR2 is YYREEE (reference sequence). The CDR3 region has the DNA TGTGCCAGCAGCTGGACAGGGGTGGATGGCTACACCTTC. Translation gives CASSWTGVDGYTF.